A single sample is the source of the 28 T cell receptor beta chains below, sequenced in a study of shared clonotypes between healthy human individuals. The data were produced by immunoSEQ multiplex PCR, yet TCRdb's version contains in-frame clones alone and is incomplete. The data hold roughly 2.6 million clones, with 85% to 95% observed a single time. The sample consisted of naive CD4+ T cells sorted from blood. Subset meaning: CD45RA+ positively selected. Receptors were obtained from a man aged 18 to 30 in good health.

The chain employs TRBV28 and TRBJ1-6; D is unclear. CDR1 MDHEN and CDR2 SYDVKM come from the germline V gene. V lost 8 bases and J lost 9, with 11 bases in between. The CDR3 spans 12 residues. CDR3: CASVSMGSPLHF. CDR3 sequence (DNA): TGTGCCAGCGTCTCCATGGGTTCACCCCTCCACTTT. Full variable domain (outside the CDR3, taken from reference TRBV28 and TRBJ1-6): DVKVTQSSRYLVKRTGEKVFLECVQDMDHENMFWYRQDPGLGLRLIYFSYDVKMKEKGDIPEGYSVSREKKERFSLILESASTNQTSMYLCASVSMGSPLHFGNGTRLTVT.

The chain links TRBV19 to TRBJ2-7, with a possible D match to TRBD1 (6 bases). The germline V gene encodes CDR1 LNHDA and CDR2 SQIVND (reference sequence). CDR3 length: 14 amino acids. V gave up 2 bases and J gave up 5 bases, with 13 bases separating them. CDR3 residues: CASSIRGGINEQYF. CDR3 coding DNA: TGTGCCAGTAGTATAAGAGGGGGAATCAACGAGCAGTACTTC. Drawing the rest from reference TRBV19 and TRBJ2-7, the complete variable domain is DGGITQSPKYLFRKEGQNVTLSCEQNLNHDAMYWYRQDPGQGLRLIYYSQIVNDFQKGDIAEGYSVSREKKESFPLTVTSAQKNPTAFYLCASSIRGGINEQYFGPGTRLTVT.

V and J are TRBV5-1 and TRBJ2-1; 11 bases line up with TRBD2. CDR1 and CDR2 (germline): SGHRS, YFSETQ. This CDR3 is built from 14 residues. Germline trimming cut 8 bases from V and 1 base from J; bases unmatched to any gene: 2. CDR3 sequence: CASTSGSSYNEQFF. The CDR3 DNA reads TGCGCCAGTACTAGCGGGAGTTCCTACAATGAGCAGTTCTTC. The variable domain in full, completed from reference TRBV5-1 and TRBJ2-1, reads KAGVTQTPRYLIKTRGQQVTLSCSPISGHRSVSWYQQTPGQGLQFLFEYFSETQRNKGNFPGRFSGRQFSNSRSEMNVSTLELGDSALYLCASTSGSSYNEQFFGPGTRLTVL.

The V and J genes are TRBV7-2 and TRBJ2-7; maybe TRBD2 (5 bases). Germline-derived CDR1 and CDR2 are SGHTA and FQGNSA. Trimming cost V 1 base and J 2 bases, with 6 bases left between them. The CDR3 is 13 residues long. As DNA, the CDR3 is TGTGCCAGCAGCTTAGAGGGAGCCTACGAGCAGTACTTC. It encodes CASSLEGAYEQYF.

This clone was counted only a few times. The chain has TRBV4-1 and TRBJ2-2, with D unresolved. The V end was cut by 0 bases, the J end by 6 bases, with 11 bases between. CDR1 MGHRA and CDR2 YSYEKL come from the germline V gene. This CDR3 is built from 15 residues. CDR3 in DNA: TGCGCCAGCAGCCAAGATGTGAGCCCGGCCGGGGAGCTGTTTTTT. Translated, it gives CASSQDVSPAGELFF.

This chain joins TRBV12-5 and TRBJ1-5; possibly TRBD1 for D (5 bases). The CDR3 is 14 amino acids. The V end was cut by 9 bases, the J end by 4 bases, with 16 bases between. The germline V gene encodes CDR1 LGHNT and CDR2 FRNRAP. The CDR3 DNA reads TGTGCTAGCAAGACCCGCGGGGGGAATCAGCCCCAGCATTTT. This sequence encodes CASKTRGGNQPQHF.

CDR3 loop: CASSLGVVAVTLWGGSWAQHF. CDR3 sequence (DNA): TGCGCCAGCAGCTTGGGGGTTGTAGCTGTAACATTGTGGGGAGGGAGCTGGGCCCAGCATTTT. This chain links TRBV5-1 with TRBJ1-5; unclear D gene. The CDR3 length is 21 residues. V shed 0 bases and J shed 11 bases, with 36 bases lying between them. The germline CDR1 and CDR2 sequences are SGHRS and YFSETQ. The variable domain in full, with the rest retrieved from reference TRBV5-1 and TRBJ1-5, is KAGVTQTPRYLIKTRGQQVTLSCSPISGHRSVSWYQQTPGQGLQFLFEYFSETQRNKGNFPGRFSGRQFSNSRSEMNVSTLELGDSALYLCASSLGVVAVTLWGGSWAQHFGDGTRLSIL.

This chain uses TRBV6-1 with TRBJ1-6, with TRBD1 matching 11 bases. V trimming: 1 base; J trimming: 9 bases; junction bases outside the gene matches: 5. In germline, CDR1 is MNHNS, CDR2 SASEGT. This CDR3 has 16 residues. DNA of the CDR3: TGTGCCAGCAGTGAAGTTGGGGGACAGGGGGTTTCACCCCTCCACTTT. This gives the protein CASSEVGGQGVSPLHF.

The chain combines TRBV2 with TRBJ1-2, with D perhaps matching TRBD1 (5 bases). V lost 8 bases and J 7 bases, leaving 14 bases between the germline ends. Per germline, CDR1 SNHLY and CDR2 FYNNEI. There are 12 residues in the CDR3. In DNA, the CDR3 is TGTGCCAGCGACCGCGAAAGGGGTGGCTACACCTTC. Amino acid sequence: CASDRERGGYTF.

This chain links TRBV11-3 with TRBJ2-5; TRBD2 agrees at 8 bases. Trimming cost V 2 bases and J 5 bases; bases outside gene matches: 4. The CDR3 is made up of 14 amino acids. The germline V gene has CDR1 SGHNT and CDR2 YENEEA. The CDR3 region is CASSLSGSVETQYF. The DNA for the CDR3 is TGTGCCAGCAGCTTAAGCGGGAGCGTTGAGACCCAGTACTTC. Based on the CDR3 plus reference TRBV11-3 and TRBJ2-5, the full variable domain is EAGVVQSPRYKIIEKKQPVAFWCNPISGHNTLYWYLQNLGQGPELLIRYENEEAVDDSQLPKDRFSAERLKGVDSTLKIQPAELGDSAVYLCASSLSGSVETQYFGPGTRLLVL.

CDR3 sequence reads: CASSQVGQGMNTEAFF. The CDR3 nucleotides read TGTGCCAGCAGCCAAGTAGGACAGGGTATGAACACTGAAGCTTTCTTT. The V call is TRBV14, the J call TRBJ1-1; the match to TRBD1 covers 8 bases. The CDR3 is 16 amino acids. V lost 1 base, J lost 0 bases, and 4 bases stayed unmatched. Germline CDR1 and CDR2: SGHDN and FVKESK.

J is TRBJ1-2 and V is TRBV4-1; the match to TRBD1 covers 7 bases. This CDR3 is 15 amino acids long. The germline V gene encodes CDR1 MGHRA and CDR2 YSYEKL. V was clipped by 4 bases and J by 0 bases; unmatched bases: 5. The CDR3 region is CASSPGQISNYGYTF. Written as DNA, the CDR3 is TGCGCCAGCAGCCCGGGACAGATCTCTAACTATGGCTACACCTTC.

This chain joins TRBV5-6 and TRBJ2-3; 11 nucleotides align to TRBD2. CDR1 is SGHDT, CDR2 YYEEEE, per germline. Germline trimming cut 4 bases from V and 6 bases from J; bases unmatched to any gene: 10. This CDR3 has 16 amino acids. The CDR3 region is CASSKGRLAGFDTQYF. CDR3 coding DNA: TGTGCCAGCAGCAAGGGCAGACTAGCGGGGTTTGATACGCAGTATTTT. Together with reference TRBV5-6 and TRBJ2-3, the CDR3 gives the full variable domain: DAGVTQSPTHLIKTRGQQVTLRCSPKSGHDTVSWYQQALGQGPQFIFQYYEEEERQRGNFPDRFSGHQFPNYSSELNVNALLLGDSALYLCASSKGRLAGFDTQYFGPGTRLTVL.

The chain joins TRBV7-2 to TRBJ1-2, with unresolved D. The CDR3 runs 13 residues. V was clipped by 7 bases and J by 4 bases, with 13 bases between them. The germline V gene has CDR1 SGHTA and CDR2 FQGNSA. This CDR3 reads CASTPAPFYGYTF. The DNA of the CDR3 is TGTGCCAGCACCCCGGCCCCATTCTATGGCTACACCTTC.

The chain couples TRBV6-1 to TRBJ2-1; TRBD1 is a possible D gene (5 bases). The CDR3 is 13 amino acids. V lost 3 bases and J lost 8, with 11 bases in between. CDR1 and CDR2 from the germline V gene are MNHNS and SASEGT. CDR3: CASSDRGSDEQFF. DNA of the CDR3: TGTGCCAGCAGTGATAGGGGTTCGGATGAGCAGTTCTTC.

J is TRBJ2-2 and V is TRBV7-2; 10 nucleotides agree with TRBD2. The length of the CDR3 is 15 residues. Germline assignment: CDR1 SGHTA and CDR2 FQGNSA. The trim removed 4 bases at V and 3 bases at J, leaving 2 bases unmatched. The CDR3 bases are TGTGCCAGCAGCTCAGGGACTAGCGACACCGGGGAGCTGTTTTTT. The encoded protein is CASSSGTSDTGELFF. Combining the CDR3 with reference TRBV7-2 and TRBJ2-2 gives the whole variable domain GAGVSQSPSNKVTEKGKDVELRCDPISGHTALYWYRQSLGQGLEFLIYFQGNSAPDKSGLPSDRFSAERTGGSVSTLTIQRTQQEDSAVYLCASSSGTSDTGELFFGEGSRLTVL.

The CDR3: CASSKPRAGGTPNEKLFF. In nucleotides, the CDR3 is TGTGCCAGCAGCAAACCCCGAGCGGGGGGAACCCCTAATGAAAAACTGTTTTTT. The rearrangement uses TRBV21-1 and TRBJ1-4. TRBV21-1 is described as a pseudogene. The CDR3 runs 18 residues.

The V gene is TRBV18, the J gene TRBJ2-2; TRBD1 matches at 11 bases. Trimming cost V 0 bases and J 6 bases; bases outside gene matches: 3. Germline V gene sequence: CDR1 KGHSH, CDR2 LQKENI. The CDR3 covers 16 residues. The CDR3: CASSPPGQGESGELFF. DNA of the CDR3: TGTGCCAGCTCACCACCGGGACAGGGGGAATCCGGGGAGCTGTTTTTT.

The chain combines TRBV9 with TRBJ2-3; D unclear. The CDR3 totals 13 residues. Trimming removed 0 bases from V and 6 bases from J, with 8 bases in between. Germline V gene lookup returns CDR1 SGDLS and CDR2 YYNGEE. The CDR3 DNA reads TGTGCCAGCAGCGTAGCCAGTAGGGATACGCAGTATTTT. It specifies CASSVASRDTQYF.

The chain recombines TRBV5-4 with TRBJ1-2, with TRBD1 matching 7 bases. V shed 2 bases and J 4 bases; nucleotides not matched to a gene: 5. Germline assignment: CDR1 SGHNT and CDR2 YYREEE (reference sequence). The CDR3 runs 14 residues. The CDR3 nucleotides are TGTGCCAGCAGCTTTCATGACAGGGCCTATGGCTACACCTTC. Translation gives CASSFHDRAYGYTF.

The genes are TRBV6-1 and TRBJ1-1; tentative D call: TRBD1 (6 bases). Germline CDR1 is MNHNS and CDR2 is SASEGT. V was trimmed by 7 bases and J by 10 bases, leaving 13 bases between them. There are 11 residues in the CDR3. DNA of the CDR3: TGTGCCAGCAAGCATACAGGGTCAGCTTTCTTT. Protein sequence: CASKHTGSAFF.

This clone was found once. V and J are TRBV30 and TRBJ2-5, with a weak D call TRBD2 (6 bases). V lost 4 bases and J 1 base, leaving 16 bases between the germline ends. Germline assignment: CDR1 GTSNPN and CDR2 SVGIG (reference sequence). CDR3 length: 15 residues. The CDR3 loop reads CAWTRKQGGQETQYF. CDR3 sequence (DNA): TGTGCCTGGACCCGTAAGCAGGGAGGCCAAGAGACCCAGTACTTC.

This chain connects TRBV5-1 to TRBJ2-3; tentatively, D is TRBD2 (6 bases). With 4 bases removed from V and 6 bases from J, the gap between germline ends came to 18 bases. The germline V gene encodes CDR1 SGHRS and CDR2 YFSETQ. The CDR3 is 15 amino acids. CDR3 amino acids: CASSTGLFLDDTQYF. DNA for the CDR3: TGCGCCAGCAGCACGGGACTTTTTTTGGACGATACGCAGTATTTT.

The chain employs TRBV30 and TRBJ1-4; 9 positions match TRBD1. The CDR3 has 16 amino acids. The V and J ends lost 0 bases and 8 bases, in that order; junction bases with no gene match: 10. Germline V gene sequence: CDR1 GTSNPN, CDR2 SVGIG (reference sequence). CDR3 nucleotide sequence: TGTGCCTGGAGTGTTCCAAGGTGGGACAGGGACGAAAAACTGTTTTTT. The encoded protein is CAWSVPRWDRDEKLFF. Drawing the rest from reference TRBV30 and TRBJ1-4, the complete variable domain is SQTIHQWPATLVQPVGSPLSLECTVEGTSNPNLYWYRQAAGRGLQLLFYSVGIGQISSEVPQNLSASRPQDRQFILSSKKLLLSDSGFYLCAWSVPRWDRDEKLFFGSGTQLSVL.

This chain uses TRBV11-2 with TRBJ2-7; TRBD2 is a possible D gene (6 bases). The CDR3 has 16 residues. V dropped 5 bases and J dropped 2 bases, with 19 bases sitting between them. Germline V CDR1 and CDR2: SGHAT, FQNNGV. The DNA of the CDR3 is TGTGCCAGCAGCCGTAGGGACTTATCCACGACCTACGAGCAGTACTTC. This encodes CASSRRDLSTTYEQYF.

The CDR3 nucleotides are TGTGCCAGCAGTGAGGTTTCGGGGGACCTTACTGGAAACACCATATATTTT. Amino acid sequence: CASSEVSGDLTGNTIYF. The chain joins TRBV6-1 to TRBJ1-3; D may be TRBD1 (5 bases). The CDR3 runs to 17 residues. Germline V gives CDR1 MNHNS, CDR2 SASEGT. V lost 3 bases and J lost 2, with 17 bases in between.

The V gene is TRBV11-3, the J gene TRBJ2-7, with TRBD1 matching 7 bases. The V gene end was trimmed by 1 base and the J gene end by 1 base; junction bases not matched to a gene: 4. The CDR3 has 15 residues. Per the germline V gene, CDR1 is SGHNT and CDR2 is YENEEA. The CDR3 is CASSLGQGTSYEQYF. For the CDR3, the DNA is TGTGCCAGCAGCTTAGGACAGGGAACGTCCTACGAGCAGTACTTC.

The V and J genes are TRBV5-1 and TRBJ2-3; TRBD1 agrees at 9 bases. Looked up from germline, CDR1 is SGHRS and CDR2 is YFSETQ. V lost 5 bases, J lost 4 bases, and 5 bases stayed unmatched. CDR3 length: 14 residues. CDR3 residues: CASSGQGRADTQYF. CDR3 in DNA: TGCGCCAGCAGTGGACAGGGGCGGGCAGATACGCAGTATTTT.